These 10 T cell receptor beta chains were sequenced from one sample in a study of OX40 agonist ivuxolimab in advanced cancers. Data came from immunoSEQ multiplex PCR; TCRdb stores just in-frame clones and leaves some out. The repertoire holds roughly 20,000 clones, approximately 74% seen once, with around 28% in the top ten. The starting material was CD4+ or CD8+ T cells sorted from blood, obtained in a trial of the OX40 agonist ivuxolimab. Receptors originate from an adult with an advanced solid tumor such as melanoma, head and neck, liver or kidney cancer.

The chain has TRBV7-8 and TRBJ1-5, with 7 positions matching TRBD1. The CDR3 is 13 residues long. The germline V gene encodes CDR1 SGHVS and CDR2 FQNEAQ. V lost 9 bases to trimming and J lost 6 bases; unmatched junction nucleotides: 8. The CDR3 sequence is CASRGGVGQPQHF. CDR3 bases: TGTGCCAGTCGAGGGGGCGTTGGTCAGCCCCAGCATTTT.

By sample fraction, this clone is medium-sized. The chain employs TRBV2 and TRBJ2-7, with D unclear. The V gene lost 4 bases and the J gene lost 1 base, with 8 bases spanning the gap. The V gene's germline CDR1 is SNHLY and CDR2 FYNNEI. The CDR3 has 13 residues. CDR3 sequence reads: CASSVAQSYEQYF. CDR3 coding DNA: TGTGCCAGCAGTGTGGCCCAATCCTACGAGCAGTACTTC.

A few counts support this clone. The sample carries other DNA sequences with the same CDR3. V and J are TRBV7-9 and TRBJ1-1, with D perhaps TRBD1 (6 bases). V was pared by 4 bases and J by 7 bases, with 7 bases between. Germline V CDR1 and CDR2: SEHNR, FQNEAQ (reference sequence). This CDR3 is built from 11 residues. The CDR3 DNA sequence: TGTGCCAGCAGCTCGACAGGTGAAGCTTTCTTT. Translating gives CASSSTGEAFF. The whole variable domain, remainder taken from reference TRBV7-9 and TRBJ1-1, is DTGVSQNPRHKITKRGQNVTFRCDPISEHNRLYWYRQTLGQGPEFLTYFQNEAQLEKSRLLSDRFSAERPKGSFSTLEIQRTEQGDSAMYLCASSSTGEAFFGQGTRLTVV.

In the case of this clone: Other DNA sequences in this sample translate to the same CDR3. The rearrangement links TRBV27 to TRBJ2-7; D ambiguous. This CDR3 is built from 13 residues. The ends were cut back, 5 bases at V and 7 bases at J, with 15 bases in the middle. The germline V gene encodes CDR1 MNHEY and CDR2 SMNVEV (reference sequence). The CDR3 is CASSLQDRREQYF. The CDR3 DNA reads TGTGCCAGCAGTCTCCAAGACCGAAGGGAGCAGTACTTC.

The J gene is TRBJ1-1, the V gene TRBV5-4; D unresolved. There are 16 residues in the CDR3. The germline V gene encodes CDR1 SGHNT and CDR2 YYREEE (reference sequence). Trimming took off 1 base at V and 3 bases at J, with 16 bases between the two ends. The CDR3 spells CASSLSYGPTDTEAFF. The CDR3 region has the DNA TGTGCCAGCAGCTTGAGTTATGGGCCTACGGACACTGAAGCTTTCTTT.

CDR3 loop: CASSSLAGGQETQYF. The CDR3 region has the DNA TGTGCCAGCAGCTCTCTAGCGGGGGGGCAAGAGACCCAGTACTTC. This sequence joins TRBV11-2 and TRBJ2-5, with TRBD2 matching 12 bases. Trimming at V came to 4 bases and at J to 2 bases, leaving 2 bases not matched to a gene. This CDR3 spans 15 amino acids. Looked up from germline, CDR1 is SGHAT and CDR2 is FQNNGV.

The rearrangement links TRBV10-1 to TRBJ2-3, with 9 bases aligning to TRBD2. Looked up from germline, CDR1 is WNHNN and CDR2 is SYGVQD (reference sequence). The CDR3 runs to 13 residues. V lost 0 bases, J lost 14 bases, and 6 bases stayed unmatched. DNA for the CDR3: TGCGCCAGCAGTGAGTCGGGGCGGGGGGGCCTGTATTTT. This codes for CASSESGRGGLYF.

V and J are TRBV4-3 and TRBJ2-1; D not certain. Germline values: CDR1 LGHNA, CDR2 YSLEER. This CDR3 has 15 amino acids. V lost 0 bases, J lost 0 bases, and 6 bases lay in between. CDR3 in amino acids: CASSQDFSSYNEQFF. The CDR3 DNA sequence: TGCGCCAGCAGCCAAGATTTTAGCTCCTACAATGAGCAGTTCTTC.

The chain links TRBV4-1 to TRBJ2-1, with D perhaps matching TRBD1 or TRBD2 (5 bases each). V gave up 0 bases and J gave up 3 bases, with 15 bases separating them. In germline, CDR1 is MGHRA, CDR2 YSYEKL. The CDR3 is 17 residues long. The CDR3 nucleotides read TGCGCCAGCAGCCAAGATGGAGCCCGGGGCAACTACAATGAGCAGTTCTTC. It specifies CASSQDGARGNYNEQFF.

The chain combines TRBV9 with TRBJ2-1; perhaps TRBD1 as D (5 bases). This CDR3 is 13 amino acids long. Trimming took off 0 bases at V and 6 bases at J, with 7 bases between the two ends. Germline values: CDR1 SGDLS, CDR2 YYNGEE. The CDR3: CASSVGDSNEQFF. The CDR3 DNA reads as TGTGCCAGCAGCGTAGGAGACAGCAATGAGCAGTTCTTC.